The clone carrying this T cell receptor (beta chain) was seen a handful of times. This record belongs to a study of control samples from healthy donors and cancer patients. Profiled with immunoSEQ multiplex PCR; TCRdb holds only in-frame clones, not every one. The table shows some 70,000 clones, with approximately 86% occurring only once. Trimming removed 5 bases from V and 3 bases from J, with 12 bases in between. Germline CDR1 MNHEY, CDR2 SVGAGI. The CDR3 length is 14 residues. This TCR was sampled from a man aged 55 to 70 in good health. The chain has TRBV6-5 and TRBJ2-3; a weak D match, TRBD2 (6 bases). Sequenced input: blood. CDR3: CASSQLAGTDTQYF. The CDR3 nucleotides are TGTGCCAGCAGTCAACTAGCTGGGACAGATACGCAGTATTTT.